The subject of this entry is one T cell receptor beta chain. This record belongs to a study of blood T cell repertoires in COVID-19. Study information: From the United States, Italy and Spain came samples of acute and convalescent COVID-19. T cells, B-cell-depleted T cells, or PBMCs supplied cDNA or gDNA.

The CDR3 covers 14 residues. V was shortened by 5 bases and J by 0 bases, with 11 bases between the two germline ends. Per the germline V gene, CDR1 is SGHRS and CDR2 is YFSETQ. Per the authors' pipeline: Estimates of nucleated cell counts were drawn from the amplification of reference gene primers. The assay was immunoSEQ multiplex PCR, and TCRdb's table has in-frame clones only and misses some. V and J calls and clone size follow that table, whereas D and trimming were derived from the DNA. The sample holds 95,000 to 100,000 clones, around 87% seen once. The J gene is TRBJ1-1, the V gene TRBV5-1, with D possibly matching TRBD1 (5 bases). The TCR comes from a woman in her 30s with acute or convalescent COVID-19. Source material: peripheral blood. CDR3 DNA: TGCGCCAGCAGAGATTCAGGGCTGAACACTGAAGCTTTCTTT. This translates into CASRDSGLNTEAFF.